This is a list of T cell receptor beta chains from one sample in a study of T cell responses to AZD1222 COVID-19 vaccine. Method: immunoSEQ multiplex PCR; TCRdb's copy keeps in-frame clones and lacks some. The sample includes roughly 110,000 clones, 89% of them seen just once. The sample here was peripheral blood, taken on day 0 of AZD1222 vaccination. The receptors come from an adult in good health. Each CDR3 is given with its conserved first and last residue. The order of the fields is clone size, V gene, D gene, J gene, CDR3 protein, CDR3 DNA. The D gene is left open where the match is weak. Only part of the rows carry a size: once, few, many, or a class if the clone is expanded.

abundance: NA; v_gene: TRBV11-3; d_gene: NA; j_gene: TRBJ2-1; CDR3aa: CASSLDLGDPSTNEQFF; CDR3nt: TGTGCCAGCAGCTTAGATCTAGGAGACCCAAGCACGAATGAGCAGTTCTTC
abundance: NA; v_gene: TRBV5-1; d_gene: NA; j_gene: TRBJ2-1; CDR3aa: CASSLVRDDEQFF; CDR3nt: TGCGCCAGCAGCTTGGTTAGGGACGATGAGCAGTTCTTC
abundance: NA; v_gene: TRBV6-2/TRBV6-3; d_gene: NA; j_gene: TRBJ1-2; CDR3aa: CASSLVGYGYTF; CDR3nt: TGTGCCAGCAGTTTAGTTGGCTATGGCTACACCTTC
abundance: NA; v_gene: TRBV19; d_gene: NA; j_gene: TRBJ2-3; CDR3aa: CASSRDHADTDTQYF; CDR3nt: TGTGCCAGTAGTCGGGACCATGCGGACACAGATACGCAGTATTTT
abundance: NA; v_gene: TRBV7-8; d_gene: NA; j_gene: TRBJ2-7; CDR3aa: CASSLESLAVASYEQYF; CDR3nt: TGTGCCAGCAGCTTAGAGAGTTTAGCGGTCGCCTCCTACGAGCAGTACTTC
abundance: NA; v_gene: TRBV15; d_gene: TRBD1; j_gene: TRBJ1-1; CDR3aa: CATSVGQEVTEAFF; CDR3nt: TGTGCCACCAGCGTTGGACAGGAAGTCACTGAAGCTTTCTTT
abundance: NA; v_gene: TRBV7-9; d_gene: NA; j_gene: TRBJ2-5; CDR3aa: CASSSAGPRRETQYF; CDR3nt: TGTGCCAGCAGCTCCGCCGGCCCAAGAAGGGAGACCCAGTACTTC
abundance: NA; v_gene: TRBV11-2; d_gene: TRBD1; j_gene: TRBJ1-2; CDR3aa: CASSSRDRGLGYTF; CDR3nt: TGTGCCAGCAGCTCCCGGGACAGGGGGCTTGGCTACACCTTC
abundance: once; v_gene: TRBV7-9; d_gene: NA; j_gene: TRBJ1-4; CDR3aa: CASRQDRANEKLFF; CDR3nt: TGTGCCAGCAGGCAGGACAGAGCTAATGAAAAACTGTTTTTT
abundance: NA; v_gene: TRBV7-3; d_gene: NA; j_gene: TRBJ1-1; CDR3aa: CASSRRGDTEAFF; CDR3nt: TGTGCCAGCAGCCGCCGGGGGGACACTGAAGCTTTCTTT
abundance: NA; v_gene: TRBV2; d_gene: NA; j_gene: TRBJ2-5; CDR3aa: CASRSRTAYQETQYF; CDR3nt: TGTGCCAGCAGGTCAAGGACAGCGTACCAAGAGACCCAGTACTTC
abundance: NA; v_gene: TRBV18; d_gene: TRBD2; j_gene: TRBJ2-1; CDR3aa: CASSPPNSGRYNEQFF; CDR3nt: TGTGCCAGCTCACCACCTAATAGCGGGAGGTACAATGAGCAGTTCTTC
abundance: NA; v_gene: TRBV12-3/TRBV12-4; d_gene: NA; j_gene: TRBJ1-2; CDR3aa: CASSPQGYGYTF; CDR3nt: TGTGCCAGCAGTCCGCAGGGTTATGGCTACACCTTC
abundance: NA; v_gene: TRBV15; d_gene: NA; j_gene: TRBJ1-3; CDR3aa: CATSRLGASSGNTIYF; CDR3nt: TGTGCCACCAGCAGGTTAGGGGCCTCCTCTGGAAACACCATATATTTT
abundance: NA; v_gene: TRBV28; d_gene: NA; j_gene: TRBJ1-3; CDR3aa: CASSLAELGNTIYF; CDR3nt: TGTGCCAGCAGTTTGGCGGAGTTGGGAAACACCATATATTTT
abundance: NA; v_gene: TRBV11-1; d_gene: NA; j_gene: TRBJ1-6; CDR3aa: CASSYGAGNSPLHF; CDR3nt: TGTGCCAGCAGCTACGGGGCTGGGAATTCACCCCTCCACTTT
abundance: NA; v_gene: TRBV9; d_gene: NA; j_gene: TRBJ1-1; CDR3aa: CASSVGHMNTEAFF; CDR3nt: TGTGCCAGCAGCGTGGGCCACATGAACACTGAAGCTTTCTTT
abundance: NA; v_gene: TRBV7-2; d_gene: TRBD1; j_gene: TRBJ2-1; CDR3aa: CASSFEQGAVYNEQFF; CDR3nt: TGTGCCAGCAGCTTTGAACAGGGGGCGGTTTACAATGAGCAGTTCTTC
abundance: NA; v_gene: TRBV5-5; d_gene: TRBD2; j_gene: TRBJ2-7; CDR3aa: CASSPSGRAVQYF; CDR3nt: TGTGCCAGCAGCCCTAGCGGGAGGGCCGTGCAGTACTTC
abundance: once; v_gene: TRBV7-9; d_gene: NA; j_gene: TRBJ1-2; CDR3aa: CASSHPAGNYGYTF; CDR3nt: TGTGCCAGCAGCCACCCGGCAGGAAACTATGGCTACACCTTC
abundance: NA; v_gene: TRBV7-3; d_gene: NA; j_gene: TRBJ1-5; CDR3aa: CASSLLGGPQHF; CDR3nt: TGTGCCAGCAGCCTCCTGGGTGGGCCCCAGCATTTT
abundance: NA; v_gene: TRBV5-1; d_gene: NA; j_gene: TRBJ2-1; CDR3aa: CASSLEDMKQFF; CDR3nt: TGCGCCAGCAGCTTGGAAGACATGAAGCAGTTCTTC
abundance: NA; v_gene: TRBV9; d_gene: TRBD1; j_gene: TRBJ1-5; CDR3aa: CASSKGQGTLNQPQHF; CDR3nt: TGTGCCAGCAGCAAAGGACAGGGAACCTTAAATCAGCCCCAGCATTTT
abundance: once; v_gene: TRBV7-2; d_gene: TRBD2; j_gene: TRBJ2-7; CDR3aa: CASSLAGGSYEQYF; CDR3nt: TGTGCCAGCAGCTTGGCGGGAGGATCCTACGAGCAGTACTTC
abundance: NA; v_gene: TRBV5-1; d_gene: NA; j_gene: TRBJ2-3; CDR3aa: CASSFRRAPSTDTQYF; CDR3nt: TGCGCCAGCAGCTTCCGCAGAGCCCCTAGCACAGATACGCAGTATTTT
abundance: NA; v_gene: TRBV7-5; d_gene: NA; j_gene: TRBJ1-1; CDR3aa: CVRSGAGCSTEAFF; CDR3nt: TGTGTCAGAAGCGGGGCAGGGTGTTCAACTGAAGCTTTCTTT
abundance: NA; v_gene: TRBV6-2/TRBV6-3; d_gene: TRBD1; j_gene: TRBJ1-1; CDR3aa: CASSYPGQGRNTEAFF; CDR3nt: TGTGCCAGCAGTTACCCGGGACAGGGACGGAACACTGAAGCTTTCTTT
abundance: NA; v_gene: TRBV7-2; d_gene: NA; j_gene: TRBJ1-5; CDR3aa: CASSLERGQPQHF; CDR3nt: TGTGCCAGCAGCTTAGAAAGGGGTCAGCCCCAGCATTTT
abundance: NA; v_gene: TRBV5-1; d_gene: TRBD1; j_gene: TRBJ1-2; CDR3aa: CASSLGTGDTNYGYTF; CDR3nt: TGCGCCAGCAGCTTGGGGACAGGAGATACTAACTATGGCTACACCTTC
abundance: NA; v_gene: TRBV5-6; d_gene: NA; j_gene: TRBJ1-2; CDR3aa: CASSLPGHGYTF; CDR3nt: TGTGCCAGCAGCTTGCCAGGGCATGGCTACACCTTC
abundance: NA; v_gene: TRBV19; d_gene: TRBD1; j_gene: TRBJ1-5; CDR3aa: CASSIGTGGNQPQHF; CDR3nt: TGTGCCAGTAGTATAGGGACAGGGGGCAATCAGCCCCAGCATTTT
abundance: NA; v_gene: TRBV4-1; d_gene: NA; j_gene: TRBJ2-3; CDR3aa: CASSQSLADTQYF; CDR3nt: TGCGCCAGCAGCCAATCTCTAGCGGATACGCAGTATTTT
abundance: NA; v_gene: TRBV7-6; d_gene: TRBD1; j_gene: TRBJ2-2; CDR3aa: CASTDRGQGASGELFF; CDR3nt: TGTGCCAGCACCGATCGGGGACAGGGGGCTTCCGGGGAGCTGTTTTTT
abundance: NA; v_gene: TRBV12-3/TRBV12-4; d_gene: TRBD1; j_gene: TRBJ2-7; CDR3aa: CASEGARHEQYF; CDR3nt: TGTGCCAGCGAGGGGGCGAGGCACGAGCAGTACTTC
abundance: NA; v_gene: TRBV7-2; d_gene: NA; j_gene: TRBJ2-6; CDR3aa: CASSYKGYFRRTGANVLTF; CDR3nt: TGTGCCAGCAGCTATAAGGGTTATTTTAGACGGACAGGGGCCAACGTCCTGACTTTC
abundance: NA; v_gene: TRBV9; d_gene: NA; j_gene: TRBJ1-2; CDR3aa: CASSGGDNYGYTF; CDR3nt: TGTGCCAGCAGCGGGGGAGATAACTATGGCTACACCTTC
abundance: once; v_gene: TRBV7-2; d_gene: NA; j_gene: TRBJ1-2; CDR3aa: CASSSPPGLRDGYTF; CDR3nt: TGTGCCAGCAGCTCCCCCCCTGGACTGCGGGATGGCTACACCTTC
abundance: NA; v_gene: TRBV3-1/TRBV3-2; d_gene: TRBD2; j_gene: TRBJ2-2; CDR3aa: CASSRTSKNTGELFF; CDR3nt: TGTGCCAGCAGTCGGACTAGCAAGAACACCGGGGAGCTGTTTTTT
abundance: NA; v_gene: TRBV20-1; d_gene: NA; j_gene: TRBJ1-5; CDR3aa: CSASEQPNQPQHF; CDR3nt: TGCAGTGCTAGTGAACAGCCGAATCAGCCCCAGCATTTT
abundance: NA; v_gene: TRBV24-1; d_gene: NA; j_gene: TRBJ1-1; CDR3aa: CATSDQSGGNTEAFF; CDR3nt: TGTGCCACCAGTGACCAATCCGGGGGGAACACTGAAGCTTTCTTT
abundance: NA; v_gene: TRBV19; d_gene: NA; j_gene: TRBJ2-4; CDR3aa: CASSLAEMGLGKNIQYF; CDR3nt: TGTGCCAGTAGTTTAGCGGAGATGGGGTTAGGCAAAAACATTCAGTACTTC
abundance: NA; v_gene: TRBV11-3; d_gene: NA; j_gene: TRBJ2-2; CDR3aa: CASSLAFGDTGELFF; CDR3nt: TGTGCCAGCAGCTTAGCCTTCGGGGACACCGGGGAGCTGTTTTTT
abundance: NA; v_gene: TRBV27; d_gene: NA; j_gene: TRBJ2-1; CDR3aa: CASRAYNEQFF; CDR3nt: TGTGCCAGCAGGGCTTACAATGAGCAGTTCTTC
abundance: NA; v_gene: TRBV5-6; d_gene: NA; j_gene: TRBJ2-5; CDR3aa: CASSFFTSDPAETQYF; CDR3nt: TGTGCCAGCAGCTTCTTTACTTCCGACCCAGCCGAGACCCAGTACTTC
abundance: NA; v_gene: TRBV28; d_gene: NA; j_gene: TRBJ2-7; CDR3aa: CASSLIGYEQYF; CDR3nt: TGTGCCAGCAGTTTAATTGGCTACGAGCAGTACTTC
abundance: NA; v_gene: TRBV7-3; d_gene: NA; j_gene: TRBJ2-1; CDR3aa: CASSLNPTLVGEQFF; CDR3nt: TGTGCCAGCAGCTTAAACCCGACGCTAGTCGGGGAGCAGTTCTTC
abundance: NA; v_gene: TRBV5-6; d_gene: TRBD2; j_gene: TRBJ2-1; CDR3aa: CASSPGLAGVEQFF; CDR3nt: TGTGCCAGCAGCCCGGGACTAGCGGGGGTAGAGCAGTTCTTC
abundance: NA; v_gene: TRBV28; d_gene: NA; j_gene: TRBJ1-5; CDR3aa: CASSLGGVAGQPQHF; CDR3nt: TGTGCCAGCAGTTTAGGAGGGGTGGCGGGCCAGCCCCAGCATTTT